This entry describes one TCR beta chain. The data derive from a study of blood T cell repertoires in COVID-19. On the study more broadly: The study drew acute and convalescent COVID-19 samples from the United States, Italy and Spain. From T cells, B-cell-depleted T cells, or PBMCs came the material, which was cDNA or gDNA.

In the authors' workflow: Amplification with reference gene primers provided the estimates of nucleated cell counts. Clones were read by immunoSEQ multiplex PCR, and TCRdb kept only the in-frame ones, dropping some. The V and J calls and clone size come from that table; D and trimming were worked out from the DNA. The table has over 150,000 clones, about 86% seen once; the top ten hold around 7.1%. Those who participated ranged in age from roughly 18 to 89 years and resided in about two dozen US areas. There are 17 residues in the CDR3. The J segment lost 6 bases and the V segment lost 2 bases, leaving 14 bases of the junction unmatched. In germline, CDR1 is SGHTA, CDR2 FQGTGA.

The chain combines TRBV7-3 with TRBJ1-2; 8 bases are shared with TRBD1. This clonotype was obtained from a man aged 50 to 60 who had recovered from COVID-19. What was sequenced was PBMCs or T cells enriched from blood (not recorded which). The CDR3 DNA is TGTGCCAGCAGCTTATACCCCGGGACAGGTGTTGTTAATGGCTACACCTTC. The encoded protein is CASSLYPGTGVVNGYTF.